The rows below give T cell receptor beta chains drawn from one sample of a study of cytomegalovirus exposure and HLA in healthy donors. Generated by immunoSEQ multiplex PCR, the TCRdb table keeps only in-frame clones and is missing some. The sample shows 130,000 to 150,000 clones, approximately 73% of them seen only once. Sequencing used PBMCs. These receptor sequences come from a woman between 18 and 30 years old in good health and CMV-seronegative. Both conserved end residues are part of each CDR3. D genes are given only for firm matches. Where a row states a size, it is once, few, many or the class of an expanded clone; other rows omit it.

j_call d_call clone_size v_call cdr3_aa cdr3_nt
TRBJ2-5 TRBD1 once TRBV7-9 CASSLGQGSGEQYF TGTGCCAGCAGCTTGGGACAGGGGAGCGGGGAGCAGTACTTC
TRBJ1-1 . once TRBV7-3 CASSSGLVAEAFF TGTGCTAGCAGCTCCGGACTGGTTGCTGAAGCTTTCTTT
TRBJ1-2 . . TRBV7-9 CASSPRAGYGYTF TGTGCCAGCAGCCCGCGGGCGGGGTATGGCTACACCTTC
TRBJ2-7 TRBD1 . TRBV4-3 CASSQLGQGIYEQYF TGCGCCAGCAGCCAACTGGGACAGGGGATCTACGAGCAGTACTTC
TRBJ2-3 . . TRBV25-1 CASSEPGIGTDTQYF TGTGCCAGCAGTGAGCCAGGGATCGGCACAGATACGCAGTATTTT
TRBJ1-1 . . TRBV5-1 CASSLVNRFDTEAFF TGCGCCAGCAGCTTGGTTAACAGGTTTGACACTGAAGCTTTCTTT
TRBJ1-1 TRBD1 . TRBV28 CASKPGQGHTEAFF TGTGCCAGCAAACCGGGACAGGGTCACACTGAAGCTTTCTTT
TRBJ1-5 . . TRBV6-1 CASSEVPGQDRQPQHF TGTGCCAGCAGTGAAGTTCCAGGACAAGACCGTCAGCCCCAGCATTTT
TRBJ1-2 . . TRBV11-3 CASSQGTDYGYTF TGTGCCAGCAGCCAGGGTACGGACTATGGCTACACCTTC
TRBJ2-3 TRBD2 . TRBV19 CASSIDSGGLQDTQYF TGTGCCAGTAGTATAGATAGCGGGGGCCTCCAAGATACGCAGTATTTT
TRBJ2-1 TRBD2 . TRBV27 CASSSLAGGMNEQFF TGTGCCAGCAGTTCTTTAGCGGGGGGGATGAATGAGCAGTTCTTC
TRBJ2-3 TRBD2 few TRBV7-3 CASSLSASGTPIGTQYF TGTGCCAGCAGCTTATCGGCTAGCGGGACCCCTATTGGTACGCAGTATTTT
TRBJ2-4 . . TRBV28 CASIGAAKNIQYF TGTGCCAGCATAGGGGCAGCAAAAAACATTCAGTACTTC
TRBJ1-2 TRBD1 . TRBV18 CASSPPGQNYGYTF TGTGCCAGCTCACCACCGGGACAGAACTATGGCTACACCTTC
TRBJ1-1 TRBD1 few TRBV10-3 CAISDRGTGVAEAFF TGTGCCATCAGTGACCGTGGGACAGGGGTTGCTGAAGCTTTCTTT
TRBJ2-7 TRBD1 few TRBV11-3 CASSLEDRVHEQYF TGTGCCAGCAGCTTAGAGGACAGGGTCCACGAGCAGTACTTC
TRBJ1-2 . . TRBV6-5 CASSYRENGYGYTF TGTGCCAGCAGTTACAGGGAGAATGGCTATGGCTACACCTTC
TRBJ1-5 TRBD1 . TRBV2 CASSSDRGGNQPQHF TGTGCCAGCAGTTCGGACAGGGGTGGCAATCAGCCCCAGCATTTT
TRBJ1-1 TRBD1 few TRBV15 CATSDSGTGDLGAFF TGTGCCACCAGCGATTCCGGGACAGGGGATTTGGGGGCTTTCTTT
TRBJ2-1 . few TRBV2 CASRLGSSYNEQFF TGTGCCAGCAGGCTGGGGAGCTCCTACAATGAGCAGTTCTTC
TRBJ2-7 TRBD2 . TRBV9 CASSAPAGGDEQYF TGTGCCAGCAGCGCCCCCGCGGGGGGCGACGAGCAGTACTTC
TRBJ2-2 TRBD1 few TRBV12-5 CASGSGTGDSGELFF TGTGCTAGTGGTTCCGGGACAGGGGATTCCGGGGAGCTGTTTTTT
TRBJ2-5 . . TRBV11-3 CASSSGERVQETQYF TGTGCCAGCAGCTCGGGGGAGCGGGTCCAAGAGACCCAGTACTTC
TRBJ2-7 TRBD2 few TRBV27 CASSPRTSGSYEQYF TGTGCCAGCAGTCCCCGGACTAGCGGTTCCTACGAGCAGTACTTC
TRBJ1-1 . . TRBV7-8 CASIEGSLNTEAFF TGTGCCAGCATAGAGGGTTCCTTGAACACTGAAGCTTTCTTT
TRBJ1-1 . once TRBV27 CASSPQVSQNTEAFF TGTGCCAGCAGTCCTCAGGTATCCCAGAACACTGAAGCTTTCTTT
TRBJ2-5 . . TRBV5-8 CASSLRFQETQYF TGTGCCAGCAGCCTCAGGTTTCAAGAGACCCAGTACTTC
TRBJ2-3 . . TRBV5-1 CASSSQFSTDTQYF TGCGCCAGCAGCTCACAATTTAGCACAGATACGCAGTATTTT
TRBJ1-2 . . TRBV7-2 CASSLKQGPNYGYTF TGTGCCAGCAGCTTAAAGCAGGGCCCTAACTATGGCTACACCTTC
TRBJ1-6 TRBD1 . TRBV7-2 CASSIRQGSVNSPLHF TGTGCCAGCAGCATCAGACAGGGATCCGTCAATTCACCCCTCCACTTT
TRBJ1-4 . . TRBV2 CASSVDGPGGKLFF TGTGCCAGCAGTGTTGACGGGCCGGGGGGAAAACTGTTTTTT
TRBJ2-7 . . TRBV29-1 CSVGGPGETDYEQYF TGCAGCGTTGGGGGACCGGGGGAAACCGACTACGAGCAGTACTTC
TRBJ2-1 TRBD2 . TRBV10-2 CASKTREGLGEQFF TGCGCCAGCAAGACGAGGGAGGGCCTTGGCGAGCAGTTCTTC
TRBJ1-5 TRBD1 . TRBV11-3 CASRVPWDRGSYSNQPQHF TGTGCCAGCAGAGTCCCTTGGGACAGGGGTTCCTATAGCAATCAGCCCCAGCATTTT
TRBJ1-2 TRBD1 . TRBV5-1 CASSLTGQGYGYTF TGCGCCAGCAGCTTGACTGGACAGGGCTATGGCTACACCTTC
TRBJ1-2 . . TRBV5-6 CASGSDRVYGYTF TGTGCCAGCGGAAGTGACAGAGTCTATGGCTACACCTTC
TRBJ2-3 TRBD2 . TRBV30 CAWSEGLGRNAQYF TGTGCCTGGAGTGAGGGACTAGGACGTAACGCGCAGTATTTT
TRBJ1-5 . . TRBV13 CASSSRGGRGGARSNQPQHF TGTGCCAGCAGCTCCCGGGGGGGAAGAGGGGGGGCGCGTAGCAATCAGCCCCAGCATTTT
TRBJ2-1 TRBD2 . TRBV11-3 CASSSLGTSHNEQFF TGTGCCAGCAGCTCCCTAGGGACTAGCCACAATGAGCAGTTCTTC
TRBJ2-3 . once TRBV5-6 CASSFAPQGTDTQYF TGTGCCAGCAGCTTTGCCCCACAGGGCACAGATACGCAGTATTTT
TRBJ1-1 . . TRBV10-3 CAISVGVGNTEAFF TGTGCCATCAGTGTCGGGGTCGGGAACACTGAAGCTTTCTTT
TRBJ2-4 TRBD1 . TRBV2 CASVQGAQNIQYF TGTGCCAGTGTACAGGGGGCCCAAAACATTCAGTACTTC
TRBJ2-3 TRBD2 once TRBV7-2 CASSSPRLAGVWADTQYF TGTGCCAGCAGTTCCCCCAGACTAGCGGGAGTCTGGGCAGATACGCAGTATTTT
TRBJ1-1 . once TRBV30 CAWIEANTEAFF TGTGCCTGGATAGAAGCGAACACTGAAGCTTTCTTT
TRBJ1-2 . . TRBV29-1 CSVEDGQNYGYTF TGCAGCGTTGAAGATGGCCAGAACTATGGCTACACCTTC
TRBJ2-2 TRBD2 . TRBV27 CASSLKWRGREDTGELFF TGTGCCAGCAGTCTTAAGTGGCGTGGGCGGGAGGACACCGGGGAGCTGTTTTTT
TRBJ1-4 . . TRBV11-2 CASSPPLGGEKLFF TGTGCCAGCAGCCCACCCCTTGGAGGTGAAAAACTGTTTTTT
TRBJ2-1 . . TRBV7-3 CASSPTRGPLDEQFF TGTGCCAGCAGCCCGACGCGGGGGCCTTTGGATGAGCAGTTCTTC
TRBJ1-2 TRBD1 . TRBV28 CASTARDRINYGYTF TGTGCCAGCACCGCCCGGGACAGGATAAACTATGGCTACACCTTC
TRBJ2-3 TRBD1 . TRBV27 CASSQTGVSDTQYF TGTGCCAGCTCACAGACAGGGGTTTCGGATACGCAGTATTTT
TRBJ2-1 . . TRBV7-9 CASSERSPSGHEQFF TGTGCCAGCAGCGAGCGTAGCCCCTCAGGGCATGAGCAGTTCTTC
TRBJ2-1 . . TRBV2 CASSVTDVANEQFF TGTGCCAGCAGTGTCACCGACGTAGCCAATGAGCAGTTCTTC